These 31 T cell receptor beta chains were all obtained from the same sample, sequenced in a study of cytomegalovirus exposure and HLA in healthy donors. With 60 Vbeta and 13 Jbeta primers, the PCR was carried out. Only in-frame clones appear in the TCRdb table, and some are missing; sequencing was by immunoSEQ multiplex PCR. The sample holds 150,000 to 200,000 clones, 75% to 85% seen once. The specimen sequenced was PBMCs. The origin of the receptors is a woman between 18 and 29 years old in good health and CMV-seropositive.

The chain uses TRBV9 and TRBJ1-3, with TRBD1 matching 7 bases. V gave up 3 bases and J gave up 4 bases; unmatched junction bases: 7. This CDR3 spans 15 amino acids. The germline CDR1 and CDR2 sequences are SGDLS and YYNGEE. The CDR3 coding sequence is TGTGCCAGCAGCGGGACGACAGGGTTCGGAAACACCATATATTTT. This encodes CASSGTTGFGNTIYF.

V usage is TRBV5-1 and J usage is TRBJ2-1; D gene unclear. Germline V gene data show CDR1 as SGHRS and CDR2 as YFSETQ. Trimming stripped 4 bases from V and 0 bases from J, with 11 bases between. The CDR3 is 15 amino acids. The DNA of the CDR3 is TGCGCCAGCAGCCCTTCGGTAATCTCCTACAATGAGCAGTTCTTC. Residues: CASSPSVISYNEQFF. The complete variable domain, with remaining parts taken from reference TRBV5-1 and TRBJ2-1, reads KAGVTQTPRYLIKTRGQQVTLSCSPISGHRSVSWYQQTPGQGLQFLFEYFSETQRNKGNFPGRFSGRQFSNSRSEMNVSTLELGDSALYLCASSPSVISYNEQFFGPGTRLTVL.

This sequence joins TRBV5-6 and TRBJ2-3; 9 bases fit TRBD2. Germline V CDR1 and CDR2: SGHDT, YYEEEE. The CDR3 is 16 amino acids. The junction had 4 bases not matched to a gene; V was cut back by 0 bases and J by 2 bases. Here the CDR3 DNA reads TGTGCCAGCAGCTTGGGTTTAGCGGGGGTCACAGATACGCAGTATTTT. Protein sequence: CASSLGLAGVTDTQYF.

The gene calls are TRBV10-2 and TRBJ2-1, with D maybe TRBD2 (5 bases). This CDR3 is 15 amino acids long. Germline loops: CDR1 WSHSY, CDR2 SAAADI. V lost 6 bases and J lost 1, with 13 bases in between. CDR3 sequence reads: CASREDLASYNEQFF. CDR3 nucleotides: TGCGCCAGCAGGGAAGACCTAGCTTCCTACAATGAGCAGTTCTTC.

As DNA, the CDR3 is TGTGCCAGCAGCTTGTCAGTGGGGGCTGATGAAAAACTGTTTTTT. This codes for CASSLSVGADEKLFF. The rearrangement joins TRBV7-7 to TRBJ1-4, with D possibly TRBD1 on 6 matching bases. The length of the CDR3 is 15 residues. The V gene lost 3 bases and the J gene lost 6 bases, with 14 bases spanning the gap. In germline, CDR1 is SSHAT, CDR2 FNYEAQ (reference sequence).

The chain carries TRBV10-3 and TRBJ1-5, with D possibly TRBD1 on 6 matching bases. V dropped 2 bases and J dropped 6 bases, with 17 bases sitting between them. Germline CDR1 reads ENHRY; CDR2 reads SYGVKD. CDR3 length: 16 residues. This CDR3 reads CAISEGGTGLGQPQHF. CDR3 nucleotides: TGTGCCATCAGTGAGGGAGGCACAGGGCTGGGTCAGCCCCAGCATTTT.

The DNA for the CDR3 is TGTGCCAGCAGCCCTCGGCAGGGTCCGACTGGGGCCAACGTCCTGACTTTC. It translates to CASSPRQGPTGANVLTF. The gene calls are TRBV13 and TRBJ2-6, with D possibly matching TRBD1 (5 bases). Germline values: CDR1 PRHDT, CDR2 FYEKMQ (reference sequence). CDR3 size: 17 residues. Trimming left V 5 bases short and J 2 bases short, with 16 bases between.

This CDR3 is CASSAISDQPQHF. CDR3 in DNA: TGTGCCAGCAGTGCCATATCGGATCAGCCCCAGCATTTT. J is TRBJ1-5 and V is TRBV6-1, with unresolved D. V lost 4 bases, J lost 5 bases, and 9 bases lay in between. The CDR3 sequence is 13 residues long. The germline V gene has CDR1 MNHNS and CDR2 SASEGT.

The rearrangement links TRBV5-1 to TRBJ2-5; tentatively, D is TRBD2 (7 bases). Between the trimmed V and J ends, which lost 7 bases and 5 bases, there was a span of 15 bases. The CDR3 loop spans 13 amino acids. Germline V gene lookup returns CDR1 SGHRS and CDR2 YFSETQ. The CDR3: CASDSGGEETQYF. The CDR3 DNA reads TGCGCCAGCGATTCGGGGGGCGAGGAGACCCAGTACTTC.

V is TRBV28 and J is TRBJ2-7; 10 bases map to TRBD2. V gave up 2 bases and J gave up 5 bases; unmatched junction bases: 0. CDR1 and CDR2 (germline): MDHEN, SYDVKM. This CDR3 has 13 residues. CDR3 DNA sequence: TGTGCCAGCAGTTTAGGGACTAGCGACGAGCAGTACTTC. Protein: CASSLGTSDEQYF.

V and J are TRBV19 and TRBJ1-5; the D is unclear. V lost 6 bases and J 9 bases, leaving 9 bases between the germline ends. The CDR3 length is 11 residues. Germline values: CDR1 LNHDA, CDR2 SQIVND (reference sequence). The CDR3 spells CASRTEGPQHF. As DNA, the CDR3 is TGTGCCAGTAGGACCGAGGGGCCCCAGCATTTT.

As for this clone: An end of the junction differs from the germline gene, which may be a read error. The rearrangement uses TRBV6-5 and TRBJ1-6, with D perhaps TRBD1 (5 bases). CDR1 and CDR2 (germline): MNHEY, SVGAGI. There are 16 residues in the CDR3. For the CDR3, the DNA is TGTGCCAGCAGTTACTCCAGGAAGGGGTTTGATTCACGCCTCCACTTT. Protein: CASSYSRKGFDSRLHF.

This clone was observed a few times. V is TRBV19 and J is TRBJ2-2; TRBD1 agrees at 7 bases. V gave up 6 bases and J gave up 6 bases; unmatched junction bases: 7. The germline gives CDR1 LNHDA, CDR2 SQIVND (reference sequence). This CDR3 region has 14 residues. CDR3 DNA sequence: TGTGCCAGTAGGTCACAGGGGTGGGCCGGGGAGCTGTTTTTT. Its translation is CASRSQGWAGELFF.

V is TRBV27 and J is TRBJ1-2; tentatively, D is TRBD1 (6 bases). The V end was cut by 6 bases, the J end by 6 bases, with 14 bases between. The CDR3 runs 13 residues. The germline gives CDR1 MNHEY, CDR2 SMNVEV (reference sequence). The CDR3 loop reads CASSSTSGDGYTF. CDR3 nucleotides: TGTGCCAGCAGCTCCACCTCAGGGGATGGCTACACCTTC.

This clone has only a few counts. CDR3 amino acids: CASSFPGGGNTGELFF. CDR3 DNA: TGTGCCAGCAGCTTCCCAGGCGGGGGAAACACCGGGGAGCTGTTTTTT. V and J are TRBV5-4 and TRBJ2-2; 7 positions agree with TRBD2. The CDR3 is 16 amino acids. J gave up 2 bases and V 2 bases, and 6 bases lay outside the gene matches. The germline CDR1 and CDR2 sequences are SGHNT and YYREEE (reference sequence).

The V and J genes are TRBV11-2 and TRBJ2-7, with D possibly being TRBD2 (5 bases). CDR1 and CDR2 (germline): SGHAT, FQNNGV. The CDR3 is made up of 13 amino acids. V was cut by 4 bases and J by 2 bases, with 9 bases left in between. The CDR3 is CASSSTGAYEQYF. CDR3 nucleotides: TGTGCCAGCAGCTCCACCGGGGCCTACGAGCAGTACTTC.

The DNA of the CDR3 is TGCGCCAGCAGCCAAGGGGGAACAGGGAGTCAGCCCCAGCATTTT. As protein: CASSQGGTGSQPQHF. This rearrangement joins TRBV4-1 to TRBJ1-5, with a possible D match to TRBD1 (6 bases). The V gene lost 1 base and the J gene lost 6 bases, with 13 bases spanning the gap. From germline, CDR1 is MGHRA and CDR2 YSYEKL. The CDR3 consists of 15 residues.

In this sample, this clone turned up a few times. V gene TRBV11-2 combines with J gene TRBJ1-3; D not resolved. Deletions cut 4 bases from V and 0 bases from J, with 7 bases between. Germline V gene sequence: CDR1 SGHAT, CDR2 FQNNGV. This CDR3 has 14 residues. This chain's CDR3 is CASSSSRSGNTIYF. Written as DNA, the CDR3 is TGTGCCAGCAGCTCGAGTCGCTCTGGAAACACCATATATTTT.

V gene TRBV6-1 combines with J gene TRBJ1-2; the D gene is possibly TRBD1 (5 bases). Trimming pared 1 base from V and 8 bases from J, leaving 20 bases between. Looked up from germline, CDR1 is MNHNS and CDR2 is SASEGT. The CDR3 covers 16 residues. For the CDR3, the DNA is TGTGCCAGCAGTGAAGAGATTTACAGGAGAAATCTGGGCTACACCTTC. It encodes CASSEEIYRRNLGYTF.

V gene TRBV6-4 combines with J gene TRBJ2-2; possible D gene TRBD1, 6 bases. Germline V gene data show CDR1 as MRHNA and CDR2 as SNTAGT. This CDR3 region has 13 residues. Trimming took off 6 bases at V and 5 bases at J, with 10 bases between the two ends. As DNA, the CDR3 is TGTGCCAGCAGGGGGGCGAGGACCGGGGAGCTGTTTTTT. Residues: CASRGARTGELFF.

The DNA for the CDR3 is TGTGCCAGCCGGGACGGACTATACGAGCAGTACTTC. Residues: CASRDGLYEQYF. The V gene is TRBV28, the J gene TRBJ2-7, with D maybe TRBD2 (6 bases). Germline loops: CDR1 MDHEN, CDR2 SYDVKM. This CDR3 spans 12 amino acids. V gave up 8 bases and J gave up 4 bases, with 12 bases separating them.

This rearrangement joins TRBV28 to TRBJ2-7; 7 positions agree with TRBD1. The length of the CDR3 is 15 residues. The J segment lost 2 bases and the V segment lost 6 bases, leaving 10 bases of the junction unmatched. Germline V gene lookup returns CDR1 MDHEN and CDR2 SYDVKM. The CDR3 DNA is TGTGCCAGCAGGCCCGGCGGACAGGCAACCTACGAGCAGTACTTC. As protein: CASRPGGQATYEQYF.

This chain joins TRBV18 and TRBJ1-2; TRBD1 matches at 7 bases. The CDR3 contains 16 residues. Germline V gives CDR1 KGHSH, CDR2 LQKENI. V shed 3 bases, J shed 1 base, and the junction held 8 bases outside the gene matches. The CDR3 sequence is CASSPPGQLLNYGYTF. DNA of the CDR3: TGTGCCAGCTCACCTCCGGGACAGCTACTTAACTATGGCTACACCTTC.

J is TRBJ1-6 and V is TRBV7-6; D is unclear. Per germline, CDR1 SGHVS and CDR2 FNYEAQ. Trimming stripped 1 base from V and 7 bases from J, with 17 bases between. The CDR3 contains 17 residues. The CDR3 DNA follows: TGTGCCAGCAGCTTAGGGCCCCGAGCCGCGGTCAATTCACCCCTCCACTTT. This codes for CASSLGPRAAVNSPLHF.

The J gene is TRBJ2-5, the V gene TRBV27, with 8 bases fitting TRBD2. CDR3 size: 16 residues. Germline V gene data show CDR1 as MNHEY and CDR2 as SMNVEV (reference sequence). The J segment lost 0 bases and the V segment lost 10 bases, leaving 13 bases of the junction unmatched. The CDR3 region has the DNA TGTGCCACGGCCTCGGGTAGCGGGGAGAACCAAGAGACCCAGTACTTC. Its protein product is CATASGSGENQETQYF.

V usage is TRBV21-1 and J usage is TRBJ2-7; the table names TRBD1, a call not compared with the DNA. TRBV21-1 is termed a pseudogene. The CDR3 is made up of 16 amino acids. In DNA, the CDR3 is TGTGCCAGCAGCAAAAACAACAACGACAGTACCTACGAGCAGTACTTC. This sequence encodes CASSKNNNDSTYEQYF.

V and J are TRBV7-8 and TRBJ2-1, with a tentative D call TRBD2 (6 bases). CDR3 size: 15 residues. In germline, CDR1 is SGHVS, CDR2 FQNEAQ. The ends were cut back, 1 base at V and 5 bases at J, with 12 bases in the middle. CDR3 nucleotide sequence: TGTGCCAGCAGCTTAGAGCGGGCCGGTAACAATGAGCAGTTCTTC. Translation gives CASSLERAGNNEQFF.

The rearrangement joins TRBV25-1 to TRBJ2-7; TRBD1 aligns across 8 bases. Germline V gene data show CDR1 as MGHDK and CDR2 as SYGVNS. This CDR3 region has 14 residues. The V and J ends lost 5 bases and 2 bases, in that order; junction bases with no gene match: 5. CDR3 sequence reads: CASSPQGATYEQYF. CDR3 nucleotide sequence: TGTGCCAGCAGTCCCCAGGGGGCGACCTACGAGCAGTACTTC.

The CDR3 is CASSLSRAQPQHF. CDR3 nucleotides: TGTGCCAGCAGCTTAAGCAGGGCACAGCCCCAGCATTTT. The rearrangement uses TRBV11-2 and TRBJ1-5, with D perhaps matching TRBD1 (5 bases). V shed 2 bases and J shed 7 bases, with 9 bases lying between them. This CDR3 comprises 13 residues. Germline CDR1 reads SGHAT; CDR2 reads FQNNGV.

The CDR3 DNA reads TGTGCCACCAGCAGTTTCGCGGGGGGGCCCTACGAGCAGTACTTC. This gives the protein CATSSFAGGPYEQYF. The V gene is TRBV15, the J gene TRBJ2-7; 9 nucleotides match TRBD2. Germline V gene data show CDR1 as LNHNV and CDR2 as YYDKDF (reference sequence). J lost 2 bases, V lost 3 bases, and 5 bases had no gene match. CDR3 length equals 15 residues.

The chain uses TRBV6-1 and TRBJ2-7; TRBD2 aligns across 7 bases. This CDR3 comprises 15 residues. V was pared by 1 base and J by 1 base, with 4 bases of the junction left unmatched. Germline V lookup: CDR1 MNHNS, CDR2 SASEGT. The chain's CDR3 is CASSEVLAVSYEQYF. In DNA form, the CDR3 reads TGTGCCAGCAGTGAAGTCCTAGCGGTGTCCTACGAGCAGTACTTC.